Below are 8 T cell receptor beta chains sequenced from a single sample in a study of T cell responses to AZD1222 COVID-19 vaccine. Profiling relied on immunoSEQ multiplex PCR, and the TCRdb table lists in-frame clones only, not all of them. The data contain around 88,000 clones, approximately 88% of them singletons. Sequenced here: peripheral blood, sampled on day 0 of AZD1222 vaccination. The receptor source for this set is an adult in good health.

This clone was seen only once. V gene TRBV7-8 combines with J gene TRBJ1-4; 8 nucleotides agree with TRBD1. With 3 bases clipped from V and 8 bases from J, the junction kept 11 bases outside the gene matches. In germline, CDR1 is SGHVS, CDR2 FQNEAQ. This CDR3 is 16 amino acids long. CDR3 region: CASSLDQTGEREKLFF. For the CDR3, the DNA is TGTGCCAGCAGCTTGGACCAGACAGGGGAGCGGGAAAAACTGTTTTTT. Full variable domain (outside the CDR3, taken from reference TRBV7-8 and TRBJ1-4): GAGVSQSPRYKVAKRGQDVALRCDPISGHVSLFWYQQALGQGPEFLTYFQNEAQLDKSGLPSDRFFAERPEGSVSTLKIQRTQQEDSAVYLCASSLDQTGEREKLFFGSGTQLSVL.

The chain links TRBV19 to TRBJ1-4; D is unresolved. CDR1 is LNHDA and CDR2 is SQIVND in the germline V gene (reference sequence). The V gene lost 4 bases and the J gene lost 0 bases, with 6 bases spanning the gap. CDR3 size: 14 residues. The CDR3 DNA reads as TGTGCCAGTAGTACCAGAGCAACTAATGAAAAACTGTTTTTT. This translates into CASSTRATNEKLFF.

The chain uses TRBV19 and TRBJ1-6; 8 nucleotides match TRBD1. The CDR3 has 15 residues. V shed 6 bases and J 7 bases; nucleotides not matched to a gene: 8. In germline, CDR1 is LNHDA, CDR2 SQIVND (reference sequence). The chain's CDR3 is CASRTGGRWNSPLHF. Here the CDR3 DNA reads TGTGCCAGTAGAACAGGGGGGCGTTGGAATTCACCCCTCCACTTT.

The V gene is TRBV30, the J gene TRBJ1-4; 10 nucleotides line up with TRBD1. In germline, CDR1 is GTSNPN, CDR2 SVGIG (reference sequence). This CDR3 is built from 16 residues. The trim removed 0 bases at V and 8 bases at J, leaving 9 bases unmatched. The CDR3 loop reads CAWSVTGQGVREKLFF. The CDR3 DNA reads as TGTGCCTGGAGTGTAACAGGACAGGGGGTCCGCGAAAAACTGTTTTTT. Combining the CDR3 with reference TRBV30 and TRBJ1-4 gives the whole variable domain SQTIHQWPATLVQPVGSPLSLECTVEGTSNPNLYWYRQAAGRGLQLLFYSVGIGQISSEVPQNLSASRPQDRQFILSSKKLLLSDSGFYLCAWSVTGQGVREKLFFGSGTQLSVL.

This clone was seen more than once but under ten times. Its ends do not fully match the called genes, so a read error is possible. The chain has TRBV12-3 or TRBV12-4 and TRBJ2-5; possible D gene TRBD2, 6 bases. The CDR3 runs 12 residues. The CDR3 reads CASSLAWETQYF. CDR3 nucleotide sequence: TGTGCCAGCAGTCTAGCGTGGGAGACCCAGTACTTC.

This chain uses TRBV29-1 with TRBJ2-1; TRBD1 matches at 7 bases. V was clipped by 3 bases and J by 7 bases; unmatched bases: 12. The CDR3 is made up of 15 amino acids. Germline assignment: CDR1 SQVTM and CDR2 ANQGSEA. This chain's CDR3 is CSVELAKGARNEQFF. In nucleotides, the CDR3 is TGCAGCGTTGAGCTGGCCAAGGGGGCTCGGAATGAGCAGTTCTTC.

The genes are TRBV6-5 and TRBJ1-1; D is undetermined. Trimming took 0 bases from V and 4 from J, leaving 3 bases between them. CDR3 length: 12 residues. The germline CDR1 and CDR2 sequences are MNHEY and SVGAGI. CDR3 loop: CASSYSSTEAFF. The CDR3 bases are TGTGCCAGCAGTTACTCCAGCACTGAAGCTTTCTTT.

The chain employs TRBV24-1 and TRBJ2-7; D unclear. The germline CDR1 and CDR2 sequences are KGHDR and SFDVKD. The CDR3 sequence is 13 residues long. V was shortened by 9 bases and J by 5 bases, with 16 bases between the two germline ends. CDR3 in amino acids: CATSSRVGHEQYF. The CDR3 DNA reads TGTGCCACCTCCAGTCGGGTCGGTCACGAGCAGTACTTC.